Presented here are 14 T cell receptor beta chains from one specimen sequenced in a study of human T cells and chemical hapten exposure. TCRdb ran MiXCR on the RACE reads and lists one entry per CDR3 protein. The sample lists about 120,000 distinct CDR3 sequences; around 15% were seen once. Time point defined: patch test 1, 2 weeks after DPC sensitization. Described treatment: therapeutic diphenylcyclopropenone sensitization with weekly scalp DPC. This specimen consisted of whole blood, obtained in connection with sensitization to the hapten diphenylcyclopropenone (DPC). These receptors all come from a man aged 18 to 30 with alopecia areata. Some clones in this sample may be carry-over from other donors' samples.

The gene calls are TRBV3-1 and TRBJ1-1; tentative D call: TRBD1 (5 bases). The CDR3 loop spans 16 amino acids. V was pared by 1 base and J by 3 bases, with 15 bases between. Germline-derived CDR1 and CDR2 are LGHDT and YNNKEL (reference sequence). The CDR3, as DNA: TGTGCCAGCAGCCAAGGCGCCAGGGTGAAATACACTGAAGCTTTCTTT. Protein: CASSQGARVKYTEAFF.

The chain links TRBV20-1 to TRBJ1-5, with TRBD1 matching over 9 bases. The germline CDR1 and CDR2 sequences are DFQATT and SNEGSKA (reference sequence). The CDR3 has 14 amino acids. J gave up 7 bases and V 3 bases, and 7 bases lay outside the gene matches. The CDR3 reads CSASRDREGQPQHF. The CDR3 nucleotides read TGCAGTGCTAGCCGGGACAGGGAGGGACAGCCCCAGCATTTT.

This clonotype was recorded a few times. The V gene is TRBV6-1, the J gene TRBJ1-5; D call uncertain. This CDR3 region has 15 residues. The germline V and J ends were trimmed by 8 bases and 2 bases, with 16 bases remaining between them. CDR1 and CDR2 from the germline V gene are MNHNS and SASEGT. The CDR3 nucleotides are TGTGCCAGCCAAGTGGTCCGGGGTGGCAATCAGCCCCAGCATTTT. Encoded protein: CASQVVRGGNQPQHF.

This clonotype has a handful of counts. The chain uses TRBV12-3 or TRBV12-4 and TRBJ1-5; tentative D call: TRBD1 (5 bases). The CDR3 totals 15 residues. Trimming shortened V by 4 bases and J by 2 bases, and 12 bases separated the two germline ends. The CDR3 sequence: CASSSGSAGNQPQHF. CDR3 DNA: TGTGCCAGCAGTTCAGGGAGTGCGGGCAATCAGCCCCAGCATTTT.

The V and J genes are TRBV6-1 and TRBJ1-2; D call uncertain. Germline values: CDR1 MNHNS, CDR2 SASEGT. The CDR3 runs 14 residues. Trimming removed 2 bases from V and 6 bases from J, with 13 bases in between. The CDR3 nucleotides are TGTGCCAGCAGTGAAACCTACCCGGGGAATGGCTACACCTTC. This translates into CASSETYPGNGYTF.

This clonotype came up a few times. This chain connects TRBV4-3 to TRBJ1-1; no clear D gene. In germline, CDR1 is LGHNA, CDR2 YSLEER. There are 17 residues in the CDR3. Trimming removed 0 bases from V and 1 base from J, with 15 bases in between. The CDR3 sequence is CASSQDRGVGRNTEAFF. The DNA of the CDR3 is TGCGCCAGCAGCCAAGACCGCGGTGTAGGCAGGAACACTGAAGCTTTCTTT.

This clonotype has ten or more counts. The chain combines TRBV10-3 with TRBJ2-5; 9 bases are a match to TRBD1. V trimming: 9 bases; J trimming: 3 bases; junction bases outside the gene matches: 5. Germline values: CDR1 ENHRY, CDR2 SYGVKD. The CDR3 covers 13 residues. DNA for the CDR3: TGTGCCATACTCCGGGACAGGGAAGAGACCCAGTACTTC. As protein: CAILRDREETQYF.

This clonotype appeared a few times. This sequence joins TRBV7-6 and TRBJ2-5; 12 bases align to TRBD2. Germline V gives CDR1 SGHVS, CDR2 FNYEAQ. The J segment lost 5 bases and the V segment lost 1 base, leaving 11 bases of the junction unmatched. This CDR3 contains 18 residues. The DNA of the CDR3 is TGTGCCAGCAGCTTAGTCGGCTCGACTAGCGGGGGAGGGGAGACCCAGTACTTC. Protein sequence: CASSLVGSTSGGGETQYF.

This clonotype was counted many times. For the CDR3, the DNA is TGTGCCAGCAGTCCCCCGGACAGGGTCTACGAGCAGTACTTC. It specifies CASSPPDRVYEQYF. The chain joins TRBV28 to TRBJ2-7; 8 bases agree with TRBD1. Trimming cost V 5 bases and J 3 bases; bases outside gene matches: 6. The germline gives CDR1 MDHEN, CDR2 SYDVKM. The CDR3 sequence is 14 residues long. The variable domain in full, completed from reference TRBV28 and TRBJ2-7, reads DVKVTQSSRYLVKRTGEKVFLECVQDMDHENMFWYRQDPGLGLRLIYFSYDVKMKEKGDIPEGYSVSREKKERFSLILESASTNQTSMYLCASSPPDRVYEQYFGPGTRLTVT.

The J gene is TRBJ2-3, the V gene TRBV15; 8 bases match TRBD2. CDR3 length: 15 amino acids. J gave up 6 bases and V 2 bases, and 7 bases lay outside the gene matches. The germline V gene has CDR1 LNHNV and CDR2 YYDKDF (reference sequence). CDR3 residues: CATSRPGGHVDTQYF. In DNA form, the CDR3 reads TGTGCCACCAGCAGACCGGGGGGGCATGTGGATACGCAGTATTTT.

This chain links TRBV11-2 with TRBJ2-1, with a weak D call TRBD2 (6 bases). CDR1 is SGHAT and CDR2 is FQNNGV in the germline V gene. V lost 3 bases and J 12 bases, leaving 15 bases between the germline ends. The CDR3 is 13 residues long. CDR3 protein: CASSLGPNGGQFF. DNA of the CDR3: TGTGCCAGCAGCTTGGGACCGAACGGGGGGCAGTTCTTC.

This clonotype has a count of ten or more. V gene TRBV20-1 combines with J gene TRBJ2-1; TRBD2 matches 10 bases. In germline, CDR1 is DFQATT, CDR2 SNEGSKA (reference sequence). This CDR3 region has 14 residues. The trim removed 3 bases at V and 4 bases at J, leaving 3 bases unmatched. In DNA, the CDR3 is TGCAGTGCTAGCCCTAGCGGGGGTTACAATGAGCAGTTCTTC. Protein: CSASPSGGYNEQFF.

The CDR3 DNA follows: TGTGCCAGCAGCTTACTCTCCGGCAACACCGGGGAGCTGTTTTTT. Translating gives CASSLLSGNTGELFF. The chain couples TRBV7-9 to TRBJ2-2, with D uncertain. The CDR3 length is 15 residues. The V end was cut by 2 bases, the J end by 2 bases, with 9 bases between. Germline V lookup: CDR1 SEHNR, CDR2 FQNEAQ (reference sequence).

This clonotype was picked up a small number of times. V is TRBV20-1 and J is TRBJ1-1; unclear D gene. This CDR3 comprises 16 residues. Germline CDR1 reads DFQATT; CDR2 reads SNEGSKA (reference sequence). Deletions cut 1 base from V and 0 bases from J, with 15 bases between. CDR3 bases: TGCAGTGCTAGAGGATGGGGTCGGGATCTGAACACTGAAGCTTTCTTT. Protein product: CSARGWGRDLNTEAFF.